This T cell receptor beta chain was recovered during a study of blood T cell repertoires in COVID-19. Original methodology: The authors estimated nucleated cell counts from reference gene primer amplification. Using immunoSEQ multiplex PCR, the repertoire was profiled, and TCRdb retains in-frame clones only, with some absent. V and J calls and clone size are given by that table; D and trimming were obtained from the DNA. The sample has roughly 380,000 clones, approximately 91% seen once. This CDR3 region has 15 residues. V was cut by 5 bases and J by 12 bases, with 26 bases left in between. CDR1 and CDR2 (germline): GTSNPN, SVGIG (reference sequence).

This sequence originates from a woman aged 30 to 39 who had been exposed to COVID-19. The chain uses TRBV30 and TRBJ2-1, with D tentatively TRBD2 (7 bases). Sequenced: PBMCs or T cells enriched from blood (not recorded which). The CDR3 protein is CAWDPEGGLAARQFF. CDR3 DNA sequence: TGTGCCTGGGACCCGGAGGGGGGGCTAGCGGCAAGGCAGTTCTTC.